This is a list of T cell receptor beta chains from one sample in a study of response to subunit inactivated influenza vaccine. TCRdb itself ran the RT-PCR reads through MiXCR, one entry per CDR3 protein. The table includes fewer than 550,000 distinct CDR3 sequences, approximately 24% detected once. This material consisted of CD4+ T cells sorted from PBMCs, taken 5 days after vaccination. The receptors shown here come from a man aged 50 to 59 who received an inactivated influenza vaccine. The CDR3 runs from the conserved cysteine through the conserved F or W. D genes are given only for firm matches. Not every row has a clone size; where given, it reads once, few, many or a size class.

few	TRBV20-1	TRBJ1-1	.	TGCAGTGCCCTGGTCGACACGGACGAAGCTTTCTTT	CSALVDTDEAFF
.	TRBV7-6	TRBJ2-1	.	TGTGCCAGCAGCTTACGAGCAGGCAGAAGCTCCTACAATGAGCAGTTCTTC	CASSLRAGRSSYNEQFF
few	TRBV24-1	TRBJ1-5	TRBD1	TGTGCCACCAGTGATGGATCCCTGACAGGGGCTGGAGATCAGCCCCAGCATTTT	CATSDGSLTGAGDQPQHF
few	TRBV11-1	TRBJ2-5	TRBD2	TGTGCCAGCAGCTTGATGAGCGGGGGTGAGACCCAGTACTTC	CASSLMSGGETQYF
.	TRBV7-2	TRBJ2-4	.	TGTGCCAGCAGCCGTACCGGGACCGGAAACATTCAGTACTTC	CASSRTGTGNIQYF
many	TRBV4-3	TRBJ2-2	.	TGTGCCAGCAGCCAAGAGACGAACACCGGGGAGCTGTTTTTT	CASSQETNTGELFF
.	TRBV14	TRBJ2-2	TRBD1	TGTGCCAGCAGCCAGGTGACAGGGACGGGGGAGCTGTTTTTT	CASSQVTGTGELFF
.	TRBV7-3	TRBJ1-6	.	TGTGCCAGCAGCTTAATGGGACGGGGTAATTCACCCCTCCACTTT	CASSLMGRGNSPLHF
.	TRBV6-2/TRBV6-3	TRBJ2-5	.	TGTGCCAGCAGTTACACACCTAGGTTGGAGACCCAGTACTTC	CASSYTPRLETQYF
few	TRBV28	TRBJ2-1	TRBD2	TGTGCCAGCAGTAAAACCGGGACTAGCGGCTACAATGAGCAGTTCTTC	CASSKTGTSGYNEQFF
.	TRBV12-3/TRBV12-4	TRBJ1-6	.	TGTGCCAGCAGAGGGGTGAACAATGCACCCCTCCACTTT	CASRGVNNAPLHF
.	TRBV20-1	TRBJ2-5	.	TGCAGTGCTAGAACTATTTCCGAGTGGACCCAGTACTTC	CSARTISEWTQYF
.	TRBV11-3	TRBJ2-2	.	TGTGCCAGCAGCCCAGGGGTTTCAAACACCGGGGAGCTGTTTTTT	CASSPGVSNTGELFF
few	TRBV10-3	TRBJ2-5	TRBD2	TGTGCCATCAGTGAATGGACTAGCGGGAGGAATTTGACCCAGTACTTC	CAISEWTSGRNLTQYF
.	TRBV12-3/TRBV12-4	TRBJ2-6	TRBD1	TGTGCCAGCAGTTTAGTTCACACACAGGGGGTGGTCACTGGGGCCAACGTCCTGACTTTC	CASSLVHTQGVVTGANVLTF
few	TRBV20-1	TRBJ2-5	.	TGCAGTGCTAGAGGTCAGGGGATTCAAGAGACCCAGTACTTC	CSARGQGIQETQYF
.	TRBV9	TRBJ2-1	TRBD1	TGTGCCAGCAGCGTAGCTACAGGGGGCGCTTTGGATGAGCAGTTCTTC	CASSVATGGALDEQFF